This T cell receptor (beta chain) was recovered during a study of OX40 agonist ivuxolimab in advanced cancers. About the investigation overall: Ivuxolimab was a fully human IgG2 agonistic monoclonal antibody targeting the costimulatory receptor OX40 (CD134). In the dose-escalation cohort, more than 80% of patients were male, and the mean age was 60 years with a range of roughly 23 to 79. Intravenous ivuxolimab was administered to patients every 2 weeks at six dose levels: 0.01, 0.1, 0.3, 1.5, 3 and 10 mg/kg. Peripheral TCRbeta sequencing was intended to test whether TCR sequence diversity was altered and clonal T-cell expansion was caused by ivuxolimab. Among the approximately 50 dose-escalation patients, roughly 20 had hepatocellular carcinoma, about 15 melanoma, 9 renal cell carcinoma and 9 head and neck cancer. Partial responses occurred in three dose-escalation patients: two with cutaneous melanoma and one with hepatocellular carcinoma. The monotherapy dose-escalation portion (N ≈ 55 patients) of the phase I ivuxolimab trial is reported in the paper. Patients were allowed to have had prior anti-PD-1, anti-PD-L1 or anti-CTLA-4 therapy, and 40% of the dose-escalation patients had been treated with checkpoint inhibitors.

According to the germline V gene, CDR1 reads SGDLS and CDR2 reads YYNGEE. Trimming costs V 0 bases and J 4 bases, and their ends lie 10 bases apart. From the cysteine up to the phenylalanine, the CDR3 has a length of 15 residues. Left in the record is the CDR3 DNA by itself, 45 bases read in frame from the first base. What the study reported, not specific to this receptor: Low levels of normalized T-cell clonal expansion were also seen in some patients who did not respond. Which antigens the clonally expanded peripheral T cells were specific for was not determined. At doses from 0.1 to 3.0 mg/kg, clonal expansion was seen in both CD4+ and CD8+ blood T cells between baseline and week 6. After ivuxolimab, CD8+ T cells had more expanded clones than CD4+ T cells on average. In the 0.1-3.0 mg/kg groups, partial responders had among the lowest normalized peripheral clonal expansion, particularly in CD8+ T cells.

Comments on this clone: The antigen this receptor binds is unknown. Base qualities are missing; no much larger clone stands one base away.

Genomic DNA was extracted from sorted cells for sequencing of the TCRbeta CDR3 region. TCRbeta CDR3 regions were sequenced using the immunoSEQ Assay. As stored in TCRdb, this immuneACCESS dataset retains in-frame rearrangements with V and J assigned. A fraction of the clones does not appear; measured against another copy, unresolved V genes explain less than half of the discrepancy, and the remainder lacks a known reason. Recorded for this sample are about 64,000 clones; roughly four fifths of them occurred a single time. The biggest ten clones account for roughly 5.2% of the sample. The trial excluded patients who had a history of autoimmune disease or who were on systemic immunosuppression. Peripheral blood for TCR sequencing was collected from all dose cohorts at baseline, on cycle 4 day 1, and on cycle 7 day 1. Samples came from an open-label, multicenter, first-in-human phase I dose-escalation trial of ivuxolimab. Adults with locally advanced or metastatic melanoma, renal cell carcinoma, hepatocellular carcinoma or head and neck squamous cell carcinoma were enrolled in the trial. Before TCR sequencing, CD4+ T cells and CD8+ T cells were sorted from peripheral blood as separate populations.

This clonotype was obtained from an adult with an advanced solid tumor such as melanoma, head and neck, liver or kidney cancer. The sample consisted of CD4+ or CD8+ T cells sorted from blood, taken in a trial of the OX40 agonist ivuxolimab. The rearranged chain carries TRBV9 and TRBJ2-2, with the D gene too uncertain to name. For the CDR3, the sequence is CASSVGQLGTGELFF. In nucleotide form, the sequence is TGTGCCAGCAGCGTAGGCCAGCTGGGCACCGGGGAGCTGTTTTTT.